One sample yielded the 32 T cell receptor beta chains listed below, sequenced in a study of HIV-infected patients and healthy controls. The repertoire came from unfractionated whole blood and reflected all unsorted peripheral T cells. Reverse transcription used around 500 ng RNA and constant-region primers for alpha and beta. Each of the alpha and beta chains got its own library through chain-specific third strand synthesis with indices. TCRdb redid the calling of the 5' RACE reads with MiXCR, one entry per CDR3 protein. The profile shows 8,000 to 11,000 distinct CDR3 sequences, approximately 8% of them singletons. The sequencing sample was made of blood. Receptor source: an adult in good health.

This clonotype counts as medium-sized (0.01 to 0.1%). The chain couples TRBV10-2 to TRBJ1-1; no clear D. Germline loops: CDR1 WSHSY, CDR2 SAAADI. The ends were cut back, 2 bases at V and 1 base at J, with 5 bases in the middle. The CDR3 consists of 13 residues. Here the CDR3 DNA reads TGCGCCAGCAGTGAGATCTGGAACACTGAAGCTTTCTTT. Amino acid sequence: CASSEIWNTEAFF.

The rearrangement joins TRBV7-9 to TRBJ2-7, with D tentatively TRBD1 or TRBD2 (6 bases each). The CDR3 is made up of 15 amino acids. With 1 base removed from V and 0 bases from J, the gap between germline ends came to 10 bases. Germline V gives CDR1 SEHNR, CDR2 FQNEAQ (reference sequence). CDR3 sequence: CASSLVGGSSYEQYF. In DNA, the CDR3 is TGTGCCAGCAGCTTAGTGGGGGGCAGCTCCTACGAGCAGTACTTC.

The chain has TRBV29-1 and TRBJ2-5; TRBD2 might be the D (7 bases). Trimming removed 7 bases from V and 6 bases from J, with 21 bases in between. The germline V gene has CDR1 SQVTM and CDR2 ANQGSEA. This CDR3 spans 14 amino acids. The CDR3 loop reads CSGGGADPRKTQYF. The DNA for the CDR3 is TGCAGCGGGGGGGGCGCGGACCCCCGGAAGACCCAGTACTTC.

This clonotype was detected ten times or more. The V and J genes are TRBV5-1 and TRBJ1-2; weak D call: TRBD1 (5 bases). This CDR3 is 14 amino acids long. V dropped 0 bases and J dropped 3 bases, with 9 bases sitting between them. CDR1 and CDR2 from the germline V gene are SGHRS and YFSETQ. The CDR3 nucleotides read TGCGCCAGCAGCTTGGGTCCAGGGTACTATGGCTACACCTTC. As protein: CASSLGPGYYGYTF.

Ten or more counts support this clonotype. The chain couples TRBV7-9 to TRBJ2-3; a possible D gene is TRBD1 (6 bases). The CDR3 consists of 14 residues. Germline V gene data show CDR1 as SEHNR and CDR2 as FQNEAQ (reference sequence). V lost 4 bases to trimming and J lost 7 bases, with 15 bases between them. CDR3 loop: CASSSEGVLNTQYF. In DNA form, the CDR3 reads TGTGCCAGCAGCTCAGAGGGGGTGCTCAATACGCAGTATTTT.

This clonotype was detected a few times. V usage is TRBV29-1 and J usage is TRBJ2-1, with D unresolved. V was cut by 1 base and J by 0 bases, with 4 bases left in between. This CDR3 is built from 13 residues. The germline CDR1 and CDR2 sequences are SQVTM and ANQGSEA. The CDR3: CSVEARSYNEQFF. DNA for the CDR3: TGCAGCGTTGAAGCCCGCTCCTACAATGAGCAGTTCTTC.

This clonotype was detected a few times. The V and J genes are TRBV18 and TRBJ1-2; D might be TRBD1 (6 bases). Trimming removed 8 bases from V and 2 bases from J, with 18 bases in between. Germline assignment: CDR1 KGHSH and CDR2 LQKENI. CDR3 length: 15 amino acids. CDR3 sequence (DNA): TGTGCCAGCCGGAAGACAGGCGAAACGAACTATGGCTACACCTTC. Its translation is CASRKTGETNYGYTF.

In this sample, this clonotype turned up a few times. This chain uses TRBV4-1 with TRBJ2-7; tentatively, D is TRBD1 (6 bases). The CDR3 runs to 18 residues. CDR1 is MGHRA, CDR2 YSYEKL, per germline. Trimming stripped 1 base from V and 6 bases from J, with 25 bases between. The CDR3 sequence is CASSQVTPSDRQRAEQYF. As DNA, the CDR3 is TGCGCCAGCAGCCAAGTAACCCCCTCGGACAGACAACGTGCCGAGCAGTACTTC.

The table lists this clonotype with many counts. This chain joins TRBV6-1 and TRBJ1-1; perhaps TRBD1 as D (5 bases). There are 15 residues in the CDR3. The germline gives CDR1 MNHNS, CDR2 SASEGT. V lost 0 bases, J lost 8 bases, and 16 bases lay in between. The CDR3 DNA sequence: TGTGCCAGCAGTGAAGCCGGAGGGGCGTTTGAAGAAGCTTTCTTT. Protein sequence: CASSEAGGAFEEAFF.

This clonotype was seen a handful of times. Given a much more abundant clone one base away, this may be a read error. V and J are TRBV7-9 and TRBJ1-2; D uncertain. Germline loops: CDR1 SEHNR, CDR2 FQNEAQ (reference sequence). This CDR3 is built from 11 residues. The CDR3, as DNA: TGTGTCAGCTTCAGCGTACGCGGCTACACCTTC. Residues: CVSFSVRGYTF. Full variable domain (rest looked up from reference TRBV7-9 and TRBJ1-2): DTGVSQNPRHKITKRGQNVTFRCDPISEHNRLYWYRQTLGQGPEFLTYFQNEAQLEKSRLLSDRFSAERPKGSFSTLEIQRTEQGDSAMYLCVSFSVRGYTFGSGTRLTVV.

In its sample, this clonotype ranks as medium-sized. The chain employs TRBV29-1 and TRBJ1-1; perhaps TRBD1 as D (5 bases). The V and J ends lost 7 bases and 4 bases respectively, with 13 bases between them. The CDR3 is 12 amino acids. The germline CDR1 and CDR2 sequences are SQVTM and ANQGSEA. DNA of the CDR3: TGCAGCGCCTTCGGGACGTTCACTGAAGCTTTCTTT. Amino acid sequence: CSAFGTFTEAFF.

This clonotype was counted between two and nine times. The chain recombines TRBV18 with TRBJ1-1, with a tentative D call TRBD1 (6 bases). The CDR3 runs 15 residues. Trimming shortened V by 0 bases and J by 2 bases, and 10 bases separated the two germline ends. Germline loops: CDR1 KGHSH, CDR2 LQKENI. The CDR3 coding sequence is TGTGCCAGCTCACCACCCGGGGGGCCTAACACTGAAGCTTTCTTT. Amino acids: CASSPPGGPNTEAFF.

Comments on this clonotype: The germline gene is not matched at one end of the junction; a read error may be the cause. This chain joins TRBV6-5 and TRBJ1-1; possibly TRBD1 for D (6 bases). Germline-derived CDR1 and CDR2 are MNHEY and SVGAGI. This CDR3 is built from 16 residues. The CDR3: CAGSYTHGAGAMEAFF. The CDR3 DNA sequence: TGTGCCGGCAGTTACACCCACGGGGCGGGGGCGATGGAAGCTTTCTTT.

This clonotype was counted many times. The chain combines TRBV3-1 with TRBJ1-6, with D unclear. The V gene lost 4 bases and the J gene lost 9 bases, with 10 bases spanning the gap. The CDR3 sequence is 13 residues long. Germline V gene sequence: CDR1 LGHDT, CDR2 YNNKEL (reference sequence). Here the CDR3 reads CASSPTMSSPLHF. The CDR3 DNA reads as TGTGCCAGCAGCCCAACTATGAGTTCACCCCTCCACTTT. Based on the CDR3 plus reference TRBV3-1 and TRBJ1-6, the full variable domain is DTAVSQTPKYLVTQMGNDKSIKCEQNLGHDTMYWYKQDSKKFLKIMFSYNNKELIINETVPNRFSPKSPDKAHLNLHINSLELGDSAVYFCASSPTMSSPLHFGNGTRLTVT.

This clonotype came up many times. V is TRBV6-2 or TRBV6-3 and J is TRBJ2-1; D remains ambiguous. V was clipped by 6 bases and J by 8 bases, with 8 bases between them. The CDR3 has 11 residues. The V gene's germline CDR1 is MNHEY and CDR2 SVGEGT. The DNA for the CDR3 is TGTGCCAGCAGCCACTTGGATGAGCAGTTCTTC. Residues: CASSHLDEQFF.

This clonotype was picked up many times. The chain is built from TRBV7-2 and TRBJ1-1; D is perhaps TRBD1 (5 bases). Trimming cost V 0 bases and J 4 bases, with 18 bases left between them. Germline V gene sequence: CDR1 SGHTA, CDR2 FQGNSA. The length of the CDR3 is 17 residues. DNA of the CDR3: TGTGCCAGCAGCTTAGCCGGGGCCCAATGGATGGGCACTGAAGCTTTCTTT. Protein product: CASSLAGAQWMGTEAFF.

This clonotype was found many times. The chain links TRBV20-1 to TRBJ2-3; D might be TRBD2 (7 bases). Germline CDR1 is DFQATT and CDR2 is SNEGSKA (reference sequence). Trimming shortened V by 6 bases and J by 2 bases, and 21 bases separated the two germline ends. This CDR3 comprises 16 residues. CDR3 protein: CSARGGSERLTDTQYF. The CDR3 region has the DNA TGCAGTGCGAGGGGGGGTAGCGAACGACTCACAGATACGCAGTATTTT.

This clonotype turned up a few times. The rearrangement uses TRBV18 and TRBJ1-5; 7 bases line up with TRBD1. With 3 bases clipped from V and 0 bases from J, the junction kept 2 bases outside the gene matches. This CDR3 spans 15 amino acids. Germline V gene sequence: CDR1 KGHSH, CDR2 LQKENI. The DNA of the CDR3 is TGTGCCAGCTCACCCCGGGACAGTAGCAATCAGCCCCAGCATTTT. This codes for CASSPRDSSNQPQHF.

There are many counts of this clonotype. The chain links TRBV12-3 or TRBV12-4 to TRBJ2-1, with a weak D call TRBD2 (5 bases). This CDR3 spans 15 amino acids. V was clipped by 6 bases and J by 4 bases, with 16 bases between them. The CDR3 DNA reads TGTGCCAGCAGGTTTGGGCGGGTCTTTTACAATGAGCAGTTCTTC. Translation: CASRFGRVFYNEQFF.

This clonotype ranks as medium-sized (0.01 to 0.1%). The chain links TRBV2 to TRBJ1-2, with TRBD1 as a possible D gene (5 bases). The CDR3 spans 14 residues. Germline V gene sequence: CDR1 SNHLY, CDR2 FYNNEI. Trimming pared 2 bases from V and 7 bases from J, leaving 14 bases between. The CDR3 region has the DNA TGTGCCAGCAGTGAACGGGGGACGTCTTTTGGCTACACCTTC. This sequence encodes CASSERGTSFGYTF.

In this sample, this clonotype turned up many times. The chain has TRBV29-1 and TRBJ2-2; 7 bases are shared with TRBD1. With 2 bases clipped from V and 1 base from J, the junction kept 4 bases outside the gene matches. The CDR3 consists of 15 residues. CDR1 is SQVTM and CDR2 is ANQGSEA in the germline V gene. The CDR3 here is CSVERSGGNTGELFF. CDR3 coding DNA: TGCAGCGTTGAAAGATCAGGGGGGAACACCGGGGAGCTGTTTTTT.

This clonotype has at least ten counts. CDR3 sequence reads: CASARRRDSYNYGYTF. CDR3 nucleotide sequence: TGTGCCAGCGCCCGGCGCCGTGACAGTTACAACTATGGCTACACCTTC. This sequence joins TRBV6-5 and TRBJ1-2; D perhaps matches TRBD1 (5 bases). Trimming shortened V by 8 bases and J by 2 bases, and 21 bases separated the two germline ends. CDR3 length: 16 amino acids. In germline, CDR1 is MNHEY, CDR2 SVGAGI.

This clonotype was seen many times. CDR3 sequence reads: CASSFRGSPQETQYF. Written as DNA, the CDR3 is TGTGCCAGCAGCTTCCGGGGGAGTCCTCAAGAGACCCAGTACTTC. J is TRBJ2-5 and V is TRBV5-4, with a tentative D call TRBD2 (6 bases). The CDR3 totals 15 residues. Trimming shortened V by 2 bases and J by 2 bases, and 13 bases separated the two germline ends. Germline V CDR1 and CDR2: SGHNT, YYREEE (reference sequence).

This clonotype ranks as medium-sized. The chain links TRBV12-3 or TRBV12-4 to TRBJ2-3, with D unclear. This CDR3 is 15 amino acids long. With 3 bases removed from V and 4 bases from J, the gap between germline ends came to 14 bases. The CDR3 spells CASSLGFSNADTQYF. The CDR3 nucleotides are TGTGCCAGCAGTTTGGGTTTCTCTAACGCAGATACGCAGTATTTT.

This clonotype was seen many times. The chain recombines TRBV13 with TRBJ2-7; no clear D gene. Germline CDR1 PRHDT, CDR2 FYEKMQ (reference sequence). This CDR3 spans 11 amino acids. The germline V and J ends were trimmed by 4 bases and 6 bases, with 7 bases remaining between them. The CDR3 is CASSSLSEQYF. The DNA for the CDR3 is TGTGCCAGCAGCTCCCTAAGCGAGCAGTACTTC.

The table lists this clonotype with a few counts. The rearrangement joins TRBV3-1 to TRBJ1-5, with 7 bases matching TRBD1. This CDR3 has 15 residues. CDR1 is LGHDT and CDR2 is YNNKEL in the germline V gene (reference sequence). With V trimmed by 3 bases and J by 2 bases, 4 bases remained unmatched. For the CDR3, the DNA is TGTGCCAGCAGCCAGGGAGGGGGCGGCAATCAGCCCCAGCATTTT. This gives the protein CASSQGGGGNQPQHF.

This clonotype has a count of ten or more. The chain uses TRBV29-1 and TRBJ2-7; D unclear. The CDR3 loop spans 13 amino acids. With 4 bases removed from V and 0 bases from J, the gap between germline ends came to 10 bases. The V gene's germline CDR1 is SQVTM and CDR2 ANQGSEA. The CDR3 region is CSVAQILSYEQYF. Here the CDR3 DNA reads TGCAGCGTTGCCCAGATCCTCTCCTACGAGCAGTACTTC.

This clonotype was recorded at least ten times. The CDR3 bases are TGCAGTGCTAGAGCCGGACAGCTAAGAGGGGAAAAACTGTTTTTT. It codes for CSARAGQLRGEKLFF. The chain uses TRBV20-1 and TRBJ1-4; D is perhaps TRBD1 (6 bases). The CDR3 totals 15 residues. With 1 base removed from V and 8 bases from J, the gap between germline ends came to 17 bases. Germline values: CDR1 DFQATT, CDR2 SNEGSKA (reference sequence).

This clonotype qualifies as medium-sized. As DNA, the CDR3 is TGTGCCAGCAGCTTAATGGGCTCTGAAGCTTTCTTT. Translated, it gives CASSLMGSEAFF. The J gene is TRBJ1-1, the V gene TRBV7-9; D is unresolved. The CDR3 contains 12 residues. The V gene lost 2 bases and the J gene lost 6 bases, with 7 bases spanning the gap. CDR1 and CDR2 from the germline V gene are SEHNR and FQNEAQ (reference sequence). The entire variable domain, with the rest obtained from reference TRBV7-9 and TRBJ1-1, is as follows: DTGVSQNPRHKITKRGQNVTFRCDPISEHNRLYWYRQTLGQGPEFLTYFQNEAQLEKSRLLSDRFSAERPKGSFSTLEIQRTEQGDSAMYLCASSLMGSEAFFGQGTRLTVV.

Relative to its sample, this clonotype is medium-sized. The V gene is TRBV28, the J gene TRBJ1-5, with 8 nucleotides matching TRBD1. This CDR3 spans 15 amino acids. Germline trimming cut 6 bases from V and 8 bases from J; bases unmatched to any gene: 12. Germline V gene lookup returns CDR1 MDHEN and CDR2 SYDVKM. The CDR3 DNA is TGTGCCAGCAGAACAAGGGACAGGACCTTTAAGCCCCAGCATTTT. It is translated as CASRTRDRTFKPQHF.

This clonotype is medium-sized within its sample. This chain joins TRBV20-1 and TRBJ2-5; 8 nucleotides line up with TRBD2. V gave up 0 bases and J gave up 1 base; unmatched junction bases: 7. The length of the CDR3 is 16 residues. Germline-derived CDR1 and CDR2 are DFQATT and SNEGSKA (reference sequence). The CDR3 coding sequence is TGCAGTGCTAGAGAAGGAGCGGGGGATTTCCAAGAGACCCAGTACTTC. Residues: CSAREGAGDFQETQYF.

In its sample, this clonotype was seen many times. The V gene is TRBV20-1, the J gene TRBJ2-3; D perhaps matches TRBD2 (6 bases). Germline V gives CDR1 DFQATT, CDR2 SNEGSKA (reference sequence). The CDR3 is 14 amino acids. Trimming took off 1 base at V and 4 bases at J, with 12 bases between the two ends. CDR3 residues: CSARGVGGADTQYF. The DNA of the CDR3 is TGCAGTGCTAGAGGAGTGGGGGGTGCAGATACGCAGTATTTT.